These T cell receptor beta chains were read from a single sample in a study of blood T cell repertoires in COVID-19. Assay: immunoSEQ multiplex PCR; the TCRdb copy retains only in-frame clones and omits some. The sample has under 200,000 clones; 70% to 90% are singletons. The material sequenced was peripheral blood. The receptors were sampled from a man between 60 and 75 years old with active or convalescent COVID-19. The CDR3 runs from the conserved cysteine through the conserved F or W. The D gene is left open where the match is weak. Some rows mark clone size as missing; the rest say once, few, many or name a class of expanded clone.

CDR3 protein: CASSSGLGETQYF
CDR3 length: 13
V gene: TRBV6-5
clone size: NA
D gene: TRBD2

CDR3 protein: CAWSVGAGGANVLTF
CDR3 length: 15
V gene: TRBV30
clone size: NA
D gene: NA

CDR3 protein: CASSQLTGRIDTQYF
CDR3 length: 15
V gene: TRBV14
clone size: NA
D gene: TRBD1

CDR3 protein: CATSDFRGTGELFF
CDR3 length: 14
V gene: TRBV24-1
clone size: NA
D gene: NA

CDR3 protein: CASRGDRASPYEQYF
CDR3 length: 15
V gene: TRBV7-2
clone size: NA
D gene: TRBD1

CDR3 protein: CASSQATGFIYGYTF
CDR3 length: 15
V gene: TRBV4-1
clone size: NA
D gene: NA

CDR3 protein: CASHGQDYQPQHF
CDR3 length: 13
V gene: TRBV19
clone size: NA
D gene: TRBD1

CDR3 protein: CASSFGTGGSSPLHF
CDR3 length: 15
V gene: TRBV5-1
clone size: NA
D gene: TRBD1

CDR3 protein: CASSQTGTSNEQFF
CDR3 length: 14
V gene: TRBV27
clone size: NA
D gene: TRBD2

CDR3 protein: CASSLGGEKLFF
CDR3 length: 12
V gene: TRBV7-9
clone size: NA
D gene: NA

CDR3 protein: CASSLSAGNTEAFF
CDR3 length: 14
V gene: TRBV6-5
clone size: NA
D gene: NA

CDR3 protein: CASRTGTGGQQYF
CDR3 length: 13
V gene: TRBV2
clone size: NA
D gene: TRBD1

CDR3 protein: CASSLYNEQFF
CDR3 length: 11
V gene: TRBV6-5
clone size: NA
D gene: NA

CDR3 protein: CASSLDRGGSEKLFF
CDR3 length: 15
V gene: TRBV19
clone size: NA
D gene: TRBD1

CDR3 protein: CASSAPGQGVNEQFF
CDR3 length: 15
V gene: TRBV11-3
clone size: few
D gene: TRBD1

CDR3 protein: CASSDPAGSQETQYF
CDR3 length: 15
V gene: TRBV10-2
clone size: NA
D gene: NA

CDR3 protein: CASSQAWDRWSYEQYF
CDR3 length: 16
V gene: TRBV4-1
clone size: once
D gene: TRBD1

CDR3 protein: CASIREGFSIDEQFF
CDR3 length: 15
V gene: TRBV2
clone size: NA
D gene: TRBD2

CDR3 protein: CASSQGLAGHYNEQFF
CDR3 length: 16
V gene: TRBV14
clone size: NA
D gene: TRBD2

CDR3 protein: CASSEMDREGYGYTF
CDR3 length: 15
V gene: TRBV2
clone size: NA
D gene: TRBD1

CDR3 protein: CASSSGTSGGVSYEQYF
CDR3 length: 17
V gene: TRBV5-1
clone size: NA
D gene: TRBD2

CDR3 protein: CASSPGTEGNQPQHF
CDR3 length: 15
V gene: TRBV4-2
clone size: few
D gene: TRBD1

CDR3 protein: CASSPTTDQPQHF
CDR3 length: 13
V gene: TRBV18
clone size: NA
D gene: NA

CDR3 protein: CASSEIQAGYGYTF
CDR3 length: 14
V gene: TRBV2
clone size: NA
D gene: NA

CDR3 protein: CASSRMPGDTEAFF
CDR3 length: 14
V gene: TRBV19
clone size: NA
D gene: NA

CDR3 protein: CASSQGQPGEETQYF
CDR3 length: 15
V gene: TRBV5-5
clone size: NA
D gene: NA

CDR3 protein: CATSDGGGGTDTQYF
CDR3 length: 15
V gene: TRBV24-1
clone size: NA
D gene: NA

CDR3 protein: CASSGTDRDIGGYTF
CDR3 length: 15
V gene: TRBV25-1
clone size: few
D gene: TRBD1

CDR3 protein: CASSDLDGKETQYF
CDR3 length: 14
V gene: TRBV2
clone size: few
D gene: NA

CDR3 protein: CASSGLAGVGGDTQYF
CDR3 length: 16
V gene: TRBV2
clone size: few
D gene: TRBD2

CDR3 protein: CASSLGGQGAEEQYF
CDR3 length: 15
V gene: TRBV5-5
clone size: NA
D gene: TRBD1

CDR3 protein: CASSEAPTGPQYGYTF
CDR3 length: 16
V gene: TRBV2
clone size: NA
D gene: NA

CDR3 protein: CASSLDIGQNSPLHF
CDR3 length: 15
V gene: TRBV5-1
clone size: NA
D gene: NA

CDR3 protein: CASNGAGAYNSPLHF
CDR3 length: 15
V gene: TRBV2
clone size: NA
D gene: NA

CDR3 protein: CASTRRPGELFF
CDR3 length: 12
V gene: TRBV19
clone size: NA
D gene: NA

CDR3 protein: CASSLRLAGGWYEQYF
CDR3 length: 16
V gene: TRBV5-5
clone size: NA
D gene: TRBD2

CDR3 protein: CASSGAGSGGTTQYF
CDR3 length: 15
V gene: TRBV19
clone size: NA
D gene: TRBD2

CDR3 protein: CALRTSGGTDTQYF
CDR3 length: 14
V gene: TRBV30
clone size: NA
D gene: TRBD2

CDR3 protein: CASSFGTDEKLFF
CDR3 length: 13
V gene: TRBV9
clone size: NA
D gene: TRBD1

CDR3 protein: CARGQGSYEQYF
CDR3 length: 12
V gene: TRBV5-8
clone size: once
D gene: TRBD1

CDR3 protein: CASSLGQDQPQHF
CDR3 length: 13
V gene: TRBV2
clone size: NA
D gene: TRBD1

CDR3 protein: CASKDPGNPWAYNEQFF
CDR3 length: 17
V gene: TRBV19
clone size: NA
D gene: NA

CDR3 protein: CASKVGLRDTEAFF
CDR3 length: 14
V gene: TRBV19
clone size: once
D gene: NA

CDR3 protein: CASSLTGTVYTGELFF
CDR3 length: 16
V gene: TRBV7-3
clone size: NA
D gene: TRBD1

CDR3 protein: CASSPSTSGESYNEQFF
CDR3 length: 17
V gene: TRBV18
clone size: NA
D gene: TRBD2

CDR3 protein: CASRGPGVNSPLHF
CDR3 length: 14
V gene: TRBV2
clone size: NA
D gene: TRBD1

CDR3 protein: CATSGKTSGGPYRTDTQYF
CDR3 length: 19
V gene: TRBV24-1
clone size: NA
D gene: TRBD2

CDR3 protein: CASSLGAENTEAFF
CDR3 length: 14
V gene: TRBV11-3
clone size: NA
D gene: NA

CDR3 protein: CASSYSTIPYNEQFF
CDR3 length: 15
V gene: TRBV14
clone size: few
D gene: NA

CDR3 protein: CSVIGTGDRNEQFF
CDR3 length: 14
V gene: TRBV29-1
clone size: few
D gene: TRBD1

CDR3 protein: CAWSGHPGQGGNTIYF
CDR3 length: 16
V gene: TRBV30
clone size: NA
D gene: TRBD1

CDR3 protein: CASRSTGSYGYTF
CDR3 length: 13
V gene: TRBV12-3/TRBV12-4
clone size: few
D gene: TRBD1

CDR3 protein: CAWTTGGAGGYTF
CDR3 length: 13
V gene: TRBV30
clone size: few
D gene: TRBD1

CDR3 protein: CASSQDWAGGPPYEQYF
CDR3 length: 17
V gene: TRBV14
clone size: NA
D gene: TRBD2